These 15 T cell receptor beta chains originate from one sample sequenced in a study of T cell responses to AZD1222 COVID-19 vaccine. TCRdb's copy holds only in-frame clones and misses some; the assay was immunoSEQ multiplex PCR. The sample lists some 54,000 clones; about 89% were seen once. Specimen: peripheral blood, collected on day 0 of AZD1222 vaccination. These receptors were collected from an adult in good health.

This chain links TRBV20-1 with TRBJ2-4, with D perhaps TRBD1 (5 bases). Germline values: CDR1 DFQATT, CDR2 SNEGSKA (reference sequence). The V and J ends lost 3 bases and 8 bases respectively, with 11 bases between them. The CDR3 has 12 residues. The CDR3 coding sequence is TGCAGTGCTAGTCGTTTAGGGGACATTCAGTACTTC. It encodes CSASRLGDIQYF.

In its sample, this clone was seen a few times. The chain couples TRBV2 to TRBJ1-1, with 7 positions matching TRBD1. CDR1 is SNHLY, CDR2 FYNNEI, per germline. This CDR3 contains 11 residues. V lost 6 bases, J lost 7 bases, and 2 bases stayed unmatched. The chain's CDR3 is CASRDRIEAFF. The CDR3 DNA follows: TGTGCCAGCAGGGACAGGATTGAAGCTTTCTTT.

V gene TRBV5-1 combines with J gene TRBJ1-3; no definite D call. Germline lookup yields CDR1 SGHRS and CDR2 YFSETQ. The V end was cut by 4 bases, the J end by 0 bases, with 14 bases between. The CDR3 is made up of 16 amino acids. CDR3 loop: CASSQTSTRSGNTIYF. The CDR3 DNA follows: TGCGCCAGCAGCCAGACCTCTACGCGCTCTGGAAACACCATATATTTT.

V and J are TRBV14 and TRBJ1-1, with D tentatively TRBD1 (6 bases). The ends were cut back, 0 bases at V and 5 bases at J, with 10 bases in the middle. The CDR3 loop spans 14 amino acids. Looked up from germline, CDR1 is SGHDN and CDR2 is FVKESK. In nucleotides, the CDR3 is TGTGCCAGCAGCCAAGATGGGACAATGACTGAAGCTTTCTTT. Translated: CASSQDGTMTEAFF. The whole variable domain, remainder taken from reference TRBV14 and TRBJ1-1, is EAGVTQFPSHSVIEKGQTVTLRCDPISGHDNLYWYRRVMGKEIKFLLHFVKESKQDESGMPNNRFLAERTGGTYSTLKVQPAELEDSGVYFCASSQDGTMTEAFFGQGTRLTVV.

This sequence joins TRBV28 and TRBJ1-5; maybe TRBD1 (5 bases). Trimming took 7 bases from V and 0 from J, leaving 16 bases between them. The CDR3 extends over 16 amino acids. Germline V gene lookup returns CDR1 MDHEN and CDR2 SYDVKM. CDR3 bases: TGTGCCAGCAAGTTGAAACAGGATTATAGCAATCAGCCCCAGCATTTT. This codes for CASKLKQDYSNQPQHF.

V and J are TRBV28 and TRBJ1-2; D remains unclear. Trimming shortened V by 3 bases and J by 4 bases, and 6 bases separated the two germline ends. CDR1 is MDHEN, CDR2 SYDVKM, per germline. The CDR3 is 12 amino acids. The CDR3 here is CASSLPGYGYTF. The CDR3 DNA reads TGTGCCAGCAGTTTGCCGGGCTATGGCTACACCTTC.

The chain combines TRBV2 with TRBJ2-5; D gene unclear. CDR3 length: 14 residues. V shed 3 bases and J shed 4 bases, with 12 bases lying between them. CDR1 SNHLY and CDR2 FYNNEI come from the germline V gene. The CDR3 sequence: CASSDGPGPETQYF. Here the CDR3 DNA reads TGTGCCAGCAGTGACGGACCGGGTCCAGAGACCCAGTACTTC.

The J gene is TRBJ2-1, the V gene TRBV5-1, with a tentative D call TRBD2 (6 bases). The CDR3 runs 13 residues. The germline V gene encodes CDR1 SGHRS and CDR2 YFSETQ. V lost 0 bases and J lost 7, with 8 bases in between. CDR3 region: CASSLGRGNEQFF. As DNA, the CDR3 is TGCGCCAGCAGCTTGGGCCGGGGGAATGAGCAGTTCTTC.

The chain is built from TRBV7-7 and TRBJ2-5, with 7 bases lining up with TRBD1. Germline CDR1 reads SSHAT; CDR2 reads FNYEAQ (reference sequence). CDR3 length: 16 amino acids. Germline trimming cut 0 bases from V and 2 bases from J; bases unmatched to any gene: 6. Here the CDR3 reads CASSLAGAGGQETQYF. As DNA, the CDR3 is TGTGCCAGCAGCTTAGCGGGGGCAGGGGGACAAGAGACCCAGTACTTC.

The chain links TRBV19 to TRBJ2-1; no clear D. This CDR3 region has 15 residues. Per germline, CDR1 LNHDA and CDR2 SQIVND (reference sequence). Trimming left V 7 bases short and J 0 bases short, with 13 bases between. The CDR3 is CASTLGGSSYNEQFF. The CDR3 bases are TGTGCCAGTACTCTAGGCGGCAGCTCCTACAATGAGCAGTTCTTC. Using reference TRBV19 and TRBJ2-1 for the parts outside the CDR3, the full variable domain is DGGITQSPKYLFRKEGQNVTLSCEQNLNHDAMYWYRQDPGQGLRLIYYSQIVNDFQKGDIAEGYSVSREKKESFPLTVTSAQKNPTAFYLCASTLGGSSYNEQFFGPGTRLTVL.

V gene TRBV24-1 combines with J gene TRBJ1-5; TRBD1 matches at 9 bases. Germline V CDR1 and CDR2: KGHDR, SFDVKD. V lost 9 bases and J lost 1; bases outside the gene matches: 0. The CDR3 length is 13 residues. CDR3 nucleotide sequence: TGTGCCACCGGGACAGGGAGCAATCAGCCCCAGCATTTT. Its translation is CATGTGSNQPQHF.

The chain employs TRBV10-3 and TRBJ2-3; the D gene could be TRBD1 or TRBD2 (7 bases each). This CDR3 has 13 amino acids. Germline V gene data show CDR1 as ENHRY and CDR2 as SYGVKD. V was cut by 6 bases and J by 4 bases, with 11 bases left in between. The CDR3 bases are TGTGCCATCAGCGCAGGGGGGGCAGATACGCAGTATTTT. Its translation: CAISAGGADTQYF.

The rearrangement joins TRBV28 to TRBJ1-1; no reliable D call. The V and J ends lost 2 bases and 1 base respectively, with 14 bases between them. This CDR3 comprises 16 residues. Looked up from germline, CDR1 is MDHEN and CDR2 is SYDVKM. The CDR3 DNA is TGTGCCAGCAGTTTACAATCGGGCTTCGGGAACACTGAAGCTTTCTTT. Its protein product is CASSLQSGFGNTEAFF.

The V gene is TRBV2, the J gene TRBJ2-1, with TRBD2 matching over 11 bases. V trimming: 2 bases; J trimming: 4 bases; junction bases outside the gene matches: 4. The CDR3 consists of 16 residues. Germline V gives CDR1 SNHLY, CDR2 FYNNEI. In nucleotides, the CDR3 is TGTGCCAGCAGTGAATGGACTAGCGGGTTATACAATGAGCAGTTCTTC. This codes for CASSEWTSGLYNEQFF.

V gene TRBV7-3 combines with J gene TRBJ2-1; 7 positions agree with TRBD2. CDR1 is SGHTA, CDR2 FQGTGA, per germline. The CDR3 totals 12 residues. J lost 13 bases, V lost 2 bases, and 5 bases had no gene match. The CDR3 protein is CASSLGGLSQFF. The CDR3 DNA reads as TGTGCCAGCAGCTTAGGGGGACTAAGTCAGTTCTTC.